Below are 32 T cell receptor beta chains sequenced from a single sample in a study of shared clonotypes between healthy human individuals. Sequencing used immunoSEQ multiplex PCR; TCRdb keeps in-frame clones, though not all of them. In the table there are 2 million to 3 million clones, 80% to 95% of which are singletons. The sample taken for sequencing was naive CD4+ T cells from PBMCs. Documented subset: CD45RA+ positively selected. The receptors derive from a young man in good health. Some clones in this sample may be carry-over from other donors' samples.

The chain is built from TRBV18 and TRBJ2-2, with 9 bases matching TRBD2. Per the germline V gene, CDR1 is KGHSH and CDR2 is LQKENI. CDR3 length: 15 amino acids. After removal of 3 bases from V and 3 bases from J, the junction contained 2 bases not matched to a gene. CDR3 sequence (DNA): TGTGCCAGCTCACCCCGGACTAGCGACACCGGGGAGCTGTTTTTT. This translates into CASSPRTSDTGELFF.

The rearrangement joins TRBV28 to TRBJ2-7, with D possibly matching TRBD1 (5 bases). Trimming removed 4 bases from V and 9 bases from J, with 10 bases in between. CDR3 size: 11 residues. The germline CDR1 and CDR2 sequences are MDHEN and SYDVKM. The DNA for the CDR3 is TGTGCCAGCAGTTCCGGACACGGGCAGTACTTC. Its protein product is CASSSGHGQYF.

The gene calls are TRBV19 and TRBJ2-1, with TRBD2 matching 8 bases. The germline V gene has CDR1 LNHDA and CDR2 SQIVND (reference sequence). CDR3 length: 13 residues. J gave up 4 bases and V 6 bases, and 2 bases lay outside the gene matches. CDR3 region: CASRTSAYNEQFF. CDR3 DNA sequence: TGTGCCAGTAGGACTAGCGCGTACAATGAGCAGTTCTTC.

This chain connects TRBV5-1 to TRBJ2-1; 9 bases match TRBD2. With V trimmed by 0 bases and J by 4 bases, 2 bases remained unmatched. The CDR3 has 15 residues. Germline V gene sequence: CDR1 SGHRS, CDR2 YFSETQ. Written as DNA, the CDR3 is TGCGCCAGCAGCTTGGGGACTAGCGCTTACAATGAGCAGTTCTTC. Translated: CASSLGTSAYNEQFF.

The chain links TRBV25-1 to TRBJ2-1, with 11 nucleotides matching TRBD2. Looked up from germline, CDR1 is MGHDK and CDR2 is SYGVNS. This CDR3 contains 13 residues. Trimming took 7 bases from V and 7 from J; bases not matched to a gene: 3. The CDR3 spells CASTLAGGNEQFF. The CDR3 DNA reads TGTGCCAGCACCTTAGCGGGAGGGAATGAGCAGTTCTTC.

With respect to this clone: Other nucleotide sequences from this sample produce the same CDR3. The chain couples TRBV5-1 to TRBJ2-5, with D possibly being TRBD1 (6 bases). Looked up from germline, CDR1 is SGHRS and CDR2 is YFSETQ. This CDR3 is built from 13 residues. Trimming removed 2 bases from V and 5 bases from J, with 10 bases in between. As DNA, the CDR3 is TGCGCCAGCAGCTTACAGGGTTCCGAGACCCAGTACTTC. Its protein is CASSLQGSETQYF.

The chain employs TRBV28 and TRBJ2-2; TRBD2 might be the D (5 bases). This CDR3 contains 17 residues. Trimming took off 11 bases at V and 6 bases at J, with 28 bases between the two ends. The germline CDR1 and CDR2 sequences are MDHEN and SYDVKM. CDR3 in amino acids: CAADGLRQPGTPGELFF. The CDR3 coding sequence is TGTGCCGCGGACGGGCTCAGGCAGCCGGGAACGCCCGGGGAGCTGTTTTTT. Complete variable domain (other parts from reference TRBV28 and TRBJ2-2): DVKVTQSSRYLVKRTGEKVFLECVQDMDHENMFWYRQDPGLGLRLIYFSYDVKMKEKGDIPEGYSVSREKKERFSLILESASTNQTSMYLCAADGLRQPGTPGELFFGEGSRLTVL.

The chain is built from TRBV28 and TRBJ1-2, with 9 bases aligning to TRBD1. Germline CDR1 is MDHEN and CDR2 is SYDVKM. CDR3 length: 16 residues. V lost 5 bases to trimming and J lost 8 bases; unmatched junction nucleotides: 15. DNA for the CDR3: TGTGCCAGCAGTCCGGCGGGGGACAGGGAGGGGAAGGGCTACACCTTC. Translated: CASSPAGDREGKGYTF.

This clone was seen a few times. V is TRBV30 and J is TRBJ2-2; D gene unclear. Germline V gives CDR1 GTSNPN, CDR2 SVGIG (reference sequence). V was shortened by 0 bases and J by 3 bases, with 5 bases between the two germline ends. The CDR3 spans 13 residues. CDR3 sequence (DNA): TGTGCCTGGAGTGTACGGGACACCGGGGAGCTGTTTTTT. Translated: CAWSVRDTGELFF.

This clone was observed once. The CDR3 reads CASSYYQAGTYEQYF. In DNA form, the CDR3 reads TGTGCCAGCAGCTACTACCAAGCGGGAACCTACGAGCAGTACTTC. J is TRBJ2-7 and V is TRBV7-9; 7 bases agree with TRBD2. CDR1 is SEHNR and CDR2 is FQNEAQ in the germline V gene (reference sequence). With V trimmed by 4 bases and J by 2 bases, 8 bases remained unmatched. This CDR3 comprises 15 residues.

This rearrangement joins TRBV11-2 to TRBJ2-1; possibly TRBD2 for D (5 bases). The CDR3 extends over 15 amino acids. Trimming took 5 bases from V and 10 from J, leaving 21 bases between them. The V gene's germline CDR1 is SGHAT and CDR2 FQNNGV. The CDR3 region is CASSQFRTAPKEQFF. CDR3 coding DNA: TGTGCCAGCAGCCAATTCCGGACTGCACCGAAAGAGCAGTTCTTC.

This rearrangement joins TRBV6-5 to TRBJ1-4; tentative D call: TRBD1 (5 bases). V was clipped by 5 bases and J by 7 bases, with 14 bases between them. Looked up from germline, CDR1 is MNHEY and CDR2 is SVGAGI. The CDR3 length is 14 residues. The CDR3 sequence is CASSDNLRGEKLFF. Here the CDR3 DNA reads TGTGCCAGCAGTGACAATTTAAGGGGTGAAAAACTGTTTTTT.

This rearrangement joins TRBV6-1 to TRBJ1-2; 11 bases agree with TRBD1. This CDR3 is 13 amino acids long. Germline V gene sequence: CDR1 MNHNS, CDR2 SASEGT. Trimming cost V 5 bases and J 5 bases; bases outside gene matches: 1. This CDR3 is CASSRDRGYGYTF. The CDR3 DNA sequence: TGTGCCAGCAGTAGGGACAGGGGGTATGGCTACACCTTC.

The CDR3 sequence is CASSLAGADEKLFF. CDR3 coding DNA: TGTGCCAGCAGCTTAGCAGGGGCGGATGAAAAACTGTTTTTT. V and J are TRBV7-6 and TRBJ1-4, with a tentative D call TRBD1 (5 bases). The CDR3 runs to 14 residues. Germline V CDR1 and CDR2: SGHVS, FNYEAQ. Trimming shortened V by 0 bases and J by 6 bases, and 8 bases separated the two germline ends.

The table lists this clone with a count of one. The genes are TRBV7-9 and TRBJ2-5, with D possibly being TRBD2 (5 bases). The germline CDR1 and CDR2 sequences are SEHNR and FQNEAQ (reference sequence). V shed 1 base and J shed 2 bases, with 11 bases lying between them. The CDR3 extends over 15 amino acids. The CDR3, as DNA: TGTGCCAGCAGCTTAGGGCGAGGGTCTCAAGAGACCCAGTACTTC. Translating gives CASSLGRGSQETQYF.

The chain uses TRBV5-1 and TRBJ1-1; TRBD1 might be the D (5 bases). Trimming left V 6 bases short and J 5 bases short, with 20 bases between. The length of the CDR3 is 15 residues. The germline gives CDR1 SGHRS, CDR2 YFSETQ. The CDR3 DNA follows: TGCGCCAGCACTCCCGGGCAGGGTTTATGGACTGAAGCTTTCTTT. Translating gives CASTPGQGLWTEAFF.

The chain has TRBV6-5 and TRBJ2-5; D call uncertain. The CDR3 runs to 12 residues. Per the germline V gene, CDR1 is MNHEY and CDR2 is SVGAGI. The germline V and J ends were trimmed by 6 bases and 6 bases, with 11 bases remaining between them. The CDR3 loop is CASSPGRQTQYF. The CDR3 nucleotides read TGTGCCAGCAGCCCAGGTCGGCAGACCCAGTACTTC.

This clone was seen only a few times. This chain's CDR3 is CASSLWANTEAFF. Here the CDR3 DNA reads TGTGCCAGCAGTTTATGGGCGAACACTGAAGCTTTCTTT. The chain combines TRBV27 with TRBJ1-1, with unresolved D. The V gene's germline CDR1 is MNHEY and CDR2 SMNVEV (reference sequence). Trimming removed 1 base at V and 1 base at J, with 4 bases between. The CDR3 totals 13 residues.

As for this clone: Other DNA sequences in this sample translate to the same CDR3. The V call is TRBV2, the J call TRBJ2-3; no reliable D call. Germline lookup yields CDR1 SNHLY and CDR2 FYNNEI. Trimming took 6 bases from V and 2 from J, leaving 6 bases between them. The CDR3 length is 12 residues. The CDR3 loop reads CASRTDTDTQYF. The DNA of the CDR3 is TGTGCCAGCAGGACTGACACAGATACGCAGTATTTT.

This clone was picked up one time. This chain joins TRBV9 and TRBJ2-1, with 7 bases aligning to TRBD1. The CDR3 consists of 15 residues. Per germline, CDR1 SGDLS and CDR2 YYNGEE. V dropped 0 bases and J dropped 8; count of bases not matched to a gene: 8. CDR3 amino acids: CASSVEGQRRDEQFF. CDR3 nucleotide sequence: TGTGCCAGCAGCGTAGAGGGACAGCGTCGTGATGAGCAGTTCTTC.

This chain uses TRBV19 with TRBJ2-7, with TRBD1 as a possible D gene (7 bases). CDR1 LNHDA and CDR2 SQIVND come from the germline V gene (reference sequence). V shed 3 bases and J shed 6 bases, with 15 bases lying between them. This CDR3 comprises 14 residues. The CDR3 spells CASSISGQGGEQYF. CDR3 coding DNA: TGTGCCAGTAGTATCTCAGGGCAGGGGGGCGAGCAGTACTTC.

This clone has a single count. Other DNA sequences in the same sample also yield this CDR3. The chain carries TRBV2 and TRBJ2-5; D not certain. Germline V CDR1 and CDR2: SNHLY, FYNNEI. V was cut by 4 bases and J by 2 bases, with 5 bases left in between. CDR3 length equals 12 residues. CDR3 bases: TGTGCCAGCAGTGCAGAACAAGAGACCCAGTACTTC. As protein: CASSAEQETQYF.

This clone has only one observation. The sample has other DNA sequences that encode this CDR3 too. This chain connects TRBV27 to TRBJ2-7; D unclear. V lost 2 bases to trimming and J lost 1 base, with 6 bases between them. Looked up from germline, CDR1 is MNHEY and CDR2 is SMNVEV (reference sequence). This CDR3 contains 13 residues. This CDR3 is CASSLAGSYEQYF. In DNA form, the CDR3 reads TGTGCCAGCAGTTTAGCCGGATCCTACGAGCAGTACTTC.

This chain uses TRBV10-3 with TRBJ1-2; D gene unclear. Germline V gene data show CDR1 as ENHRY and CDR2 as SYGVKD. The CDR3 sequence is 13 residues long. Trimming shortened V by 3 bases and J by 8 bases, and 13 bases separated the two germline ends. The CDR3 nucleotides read TGTGCCATCAGTGACGGCCAGCGGGGAGGCTACACCTTC. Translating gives CAISDGQRGGYTF.

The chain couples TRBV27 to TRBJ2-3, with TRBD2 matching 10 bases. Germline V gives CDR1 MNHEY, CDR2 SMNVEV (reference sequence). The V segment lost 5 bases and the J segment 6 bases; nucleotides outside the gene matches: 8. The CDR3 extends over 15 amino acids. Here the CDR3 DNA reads TGTGCCAGCAGTCTCAGCGGGAGGGCCTGGGATACGCAGTATTTT. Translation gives CASSLSGRAWDTQYF.

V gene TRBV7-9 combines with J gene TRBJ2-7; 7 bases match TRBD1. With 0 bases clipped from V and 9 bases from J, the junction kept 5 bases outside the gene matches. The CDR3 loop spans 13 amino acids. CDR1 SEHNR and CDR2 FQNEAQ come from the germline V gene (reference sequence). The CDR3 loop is CASSLARQGSQYF. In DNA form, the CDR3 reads TGTGCCAGCAGCTTAGCCCGACAGGGATCGCAGTACTTC.

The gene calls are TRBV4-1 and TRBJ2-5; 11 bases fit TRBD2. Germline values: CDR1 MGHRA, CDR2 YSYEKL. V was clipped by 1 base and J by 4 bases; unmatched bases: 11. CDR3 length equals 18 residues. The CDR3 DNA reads TGCGCCAGCAGCCAAGGCTCGCTAGCGGGAGGCGGGGGAGAGACCCAGTACTTC. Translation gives CASSQGSLAGGGGETQYF.

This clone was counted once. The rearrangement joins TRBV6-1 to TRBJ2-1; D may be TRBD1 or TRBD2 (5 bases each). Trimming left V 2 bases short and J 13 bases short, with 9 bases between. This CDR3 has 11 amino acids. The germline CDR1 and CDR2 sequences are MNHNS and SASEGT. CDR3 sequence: CASSEWGSQFF. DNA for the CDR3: TGTGCCAGCAGTGAATGGGGGAGTCAGTTCTTC.

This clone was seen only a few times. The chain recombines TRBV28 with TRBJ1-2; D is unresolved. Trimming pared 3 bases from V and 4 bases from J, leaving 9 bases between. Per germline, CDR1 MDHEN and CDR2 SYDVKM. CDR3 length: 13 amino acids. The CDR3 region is CASSFRRAYGYTF. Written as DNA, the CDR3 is TGTGCCAGCAGTTTCCGACGGGCCTATGGCTACACCTTC.

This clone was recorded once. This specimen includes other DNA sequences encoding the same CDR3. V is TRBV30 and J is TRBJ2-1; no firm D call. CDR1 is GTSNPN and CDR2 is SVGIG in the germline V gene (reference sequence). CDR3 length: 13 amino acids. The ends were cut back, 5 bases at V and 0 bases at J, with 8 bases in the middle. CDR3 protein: CAWSTSSYNEQFF. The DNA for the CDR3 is TGTGCCTGGTCCACGAGCTCCTACAATGAGCAGTTCTTC. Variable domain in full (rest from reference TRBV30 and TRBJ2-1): SQTIHQWPATLVQPVGSPLSLECTVEGTSNPNLYWYRQAAGRGLQLLFYSVGIGQISSEVPQNLSASRPQDRQFILSSKKLLLSDSGFYLCAWSTSSYNEQFFGPGTRLTVL.

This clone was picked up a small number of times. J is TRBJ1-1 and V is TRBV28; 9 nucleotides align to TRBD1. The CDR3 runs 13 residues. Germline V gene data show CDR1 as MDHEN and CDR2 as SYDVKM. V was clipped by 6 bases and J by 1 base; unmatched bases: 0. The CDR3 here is CASRDRGNTEAFF. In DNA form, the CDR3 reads TGTGCCAGCAGGGACAGGGGGAACACTGAAGCTTTCTTT.

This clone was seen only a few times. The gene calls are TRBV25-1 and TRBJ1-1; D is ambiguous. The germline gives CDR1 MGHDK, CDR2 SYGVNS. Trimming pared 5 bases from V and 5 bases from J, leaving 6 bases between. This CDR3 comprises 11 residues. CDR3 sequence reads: CASSSLTEAFF. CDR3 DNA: TGTGCCAGCAGTTCTCTTACTGAAGCTTTCTTT.